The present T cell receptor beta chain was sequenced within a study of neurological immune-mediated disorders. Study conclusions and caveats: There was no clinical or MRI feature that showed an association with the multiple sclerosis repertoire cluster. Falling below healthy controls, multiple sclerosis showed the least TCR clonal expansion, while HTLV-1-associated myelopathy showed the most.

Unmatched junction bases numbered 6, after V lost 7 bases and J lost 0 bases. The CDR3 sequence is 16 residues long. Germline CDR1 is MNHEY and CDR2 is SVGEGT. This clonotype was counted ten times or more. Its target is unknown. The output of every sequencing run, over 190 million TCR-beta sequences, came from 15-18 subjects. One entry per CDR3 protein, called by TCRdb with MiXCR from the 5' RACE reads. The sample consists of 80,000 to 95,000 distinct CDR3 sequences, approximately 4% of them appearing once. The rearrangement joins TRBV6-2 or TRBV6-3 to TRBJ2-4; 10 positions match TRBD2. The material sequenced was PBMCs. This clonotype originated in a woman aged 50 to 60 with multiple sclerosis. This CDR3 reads CASTGRLAGAKNIQYF. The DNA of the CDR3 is TGTGCCAGCACCGGAAGACTAGCGGGAGCCAAAAACATTCAGTACTTC.